These 30 T cell receptor beta chains share one sample of origin, sequenced in a study of early T cells in non-severe SARS-CoV-2 infection. TCRdb independently ran MiXCR on the 5' RACE reads; one entry per CDR3 protein. The table records around 66,000 distinct CDR3 sequences, under 15% of them present only once. Material for sequencing was whole blood. The receptors derive from an adult who was a healthcare worker with PCR-confirmed SARS-CoV-2 infection or an uninfected control (not recorded which).

This clonotype was seen many times. The chain recombines TRBV20-1 with TRBJ2-1; D ambiguous. This CDR3 is built from 14 residues. Trimming took 4 bases from V and 6 from J, leaving 16 bases between them. Per the germline V gene, CDR1 is DFQATT and CDR2 is SNEGSKA (reference sequence). CDR3 amino acids: CSATGPITSNEQFF. The CDR3, as DNA: TGCAGTGCTACCGGACCTATAACGTCCAATGAGCAGTTCTTC.

In its sample, this clonotype was seen many times. V and J are TRBV19 and TRBJ1-2; D is possibly TRBD1 (5 bases). The V gene's germline CDR1 is LNHDA and CDR2 SQIVND (reference sequence). This CDR3 contains 15 residues. Trimming removed 1 base at V and 3 bases at J, with 12 bases between. The CDR3 coding sequence is TGTGCCAGTAGTATAGGGACCGGGACGGACTATGGCTACACCTTC. It specifies CASSIGTGTDYGYTF.

The rearrangement uses TRBV12-3 or TRBV12-4 and TRBJ1-2, with no clear D. Trimming left V 5 bases short and J 2 bases short, with 9 bases between. CDR3 length equals 13 residues. The CDR3, as DNA: TGTGCCAGCAGTAAAAACTACAACTATGGCTACACCTTC. This translates into CASSKNYNYGYTF.

This clonotype was recorded a few times. This sequence joins TRBV7-6 and TRBJ2-2, with D possibly TRBD2 on 7 matching bases. The CDR3 runs 20 residues. The germline CDR1 and CDR2 sequences are SGHVS and FNYEAQ. V was trimmed by 4 bases and J by 1 base, leaving 25 bases between them. In DNA, the CDR3 is TGTGCCAGCAGCTCTCCCGAGGGGGGGAGTACAGGGTGGAACACCGGGGAGCTGTTTTTT. Its protein is CASSSPEGGSTGWNTGELFF.

This clonotype occurred a few times. The rearrangement joins TRBV18 to TRBJ2-5; D remains ambiguous. The germline CDR1 and CDR2 sequences are KGHSH and LQKENI. V dropped 2 bases and J dropped 2 bases, with 6 bases sitting between them. The CDR3 is 13 amino acids. The CDR3 loop is CASSPGAQETQYF. Written as DNA, the CDR3 is TGTGCCAGCTCACCAGGAGCACAAGAGACCCAGTACTTC.

This clonotype came up a few times. The chain has TRBV3-1 and TRBJ2-5; 14 bases are shared with TRBD2. J gave up 4 bases and V 5 bases, and 9 bases lay outside the gene matches. Germline V gives CDR1 LGHDT, CDR2 YNNKEL (reference sequence). The CDR3 has 17 amino acids. The DNA of the CDR3 is TGTGCCAGCAGCTATGGCCGAGGACTAGCGGGAGGAGAGACCCAGTACTTC. It encodes CASSYGRGLAGGETQYF.

The chain employs TRBV18 and TRBJ2-2, with 7 bases that match TRBD2. This CDR3 contains 15 residues. Trimming removed 3 bases from V and 1 base from J; junction bases left unmatched: 2. Germline CDR1 KGHSH, CDR2 LQKENI. CDR3 sequence (DNA): TGTGCCAGCTCACCCCCTAGCGGGAACACCGGGGAGCTGTTTTTT. Protein: CASSPPSGNTGELFF.

At least ten counts were recorded for this clonotype. The rearrangement uses TRBV28 and TRBJ1-2, with 11 nucleotides matching TRBD1. Per the germline V gene, CDR1 is MDHEN and CDR2 is SYDVKM. J gave up 4 bases and V 3 bases, and 4 bases lay outside the gene matches. This CDR3 is 15 amino acids long. The CDR3 sequence: CASSFGQGAIYGYTF. CDR3 bases: TGTGCCAGCAGTTTCGGACAGGGGGCGATCTATGGCTACACCTTC.

The chain recombines TRBV6-6 with TRBJ2-3; no reliable D call. Trimming stripped 6 bases from V and 8 bases from J, with 18 bases between. This CDR3 is 14 amino acids long. Germline V gene lookup returns CDR1 MNHNY and CDR2 SVGAGI (reference sequence). The CDR3 loop is CASRDEATQITQYF. In nucleotides, the CDR3 is TGTGCCAGCAGGGACGAGGCTACGCAGATTACGCAGTATTTT.

The rearrangement uses TRBV29-1 and TRBJ2-5; D remains ambiguous. The CDR3 covers 11 residues. The V gene's germline CDR1 is SQVTM and CDR2 ANQGSEA. With 4 bases removed from V and 5 bases from J, the gap between germline ends came to 8 bases. The CDR3 region is CSVAHQETQYF. The CDR3 DNA reads as TGCAGCGTTGCCCATCAGGAGACCCAGTACTTC. The complete variable domain, with remaining parts taken from reference TRBV29-1 and TRBJ2-5, reads SAVISQKPSRDICQRGTSLTIQCQVDSQVTMMFWYRQQPGQSLTLIATANQGSEATYESGFVIDKFPISRPNLTFSTLTVSNMSPEDSSIYLCSVAHQETQYFGPGTRLLVL.

As regards this clonotype: The junction differs from germline at one of its ends, possibly a read error. This chain uses TRBV5-1 with TRBJ2-1; possibly TRBD2 for D (6 bases). Germline V gives CDR1 SGHRS, CDR2 YFSETQ. This CDR3 contains 15 residues. In DNA, the CDR3 is TGCGCCAGCAGCTTGGTTAGCGGCTCCGACAATGAGCAGTTCTTC. It specifies CASSLVSGSDNEQFF. The complete variable domain, with remaining parts taken from reference TRBV5-1 and TRBJ2-1, reads KAGVTQTPRYLIKTRGQQVTLSCSPISGHRSVSWYQQTPGQGLQFLFEYFSETQRNKGNFPGRFSGRQFSNSRSEMNVSTLELGDSALYLCASSLVSGSDNEQFFGPGTRLTVL.

The chain is built from TRBV28 and TRBJ2-1; TRBD1 matches at 7 bases. This CDR3 region has 14 residues. CDR1 is MDHEN, CDR2 SYDVKM, per germline. V was pared by 8 bases and J by 4 bases, with 8 bases of the junction left unmatched. The CDR3 DNA sequence: TGTGCCAGCCGTGGGACAGACCAATACAATGAGCAGTTCTTC. This codes for CASRGTDQYNEQFF.

This clonotype was counted many times. The chain recombines TRBV7-2 with TRBJ1-4, with TRBD1 matching 8 bases. The CDR3 has 17 residues. Germline V lookup: CDR1 SGHTA, CDR2 FQGNSA. Trimming removed 5 bases from V and 6 bases from J; junction bases left unmatched: 14. The CDR3, as DNA: TGTGCCAGCAGCCGCACCGCCCAGGGGGCGTTTTATGAAAAACTGTTTTTT. The encoded protein is CASSRTAQGAFYEKLFF.

This clonotype appeared a few times. V gene TRBV12-3 or TRBV12-4 combines with J gene TRBJ1-6; D is undetermined. The CDR3 length is 14 residues. The V end was cut by 8 bases, the J end by 9 bases, with 17 bases between. The CDR3: CASGSGVGASPLHF. In DNA form, the CDR3 reads TGTGCCAGCGGGTCCGGGGTAGGAGCTTCACCCCTCCACTTT.

There are many counts of this clonotype. The rearrangement links TRBV9 to TRBJ2-7; 13 positions agree with TRBD2. This CDR3 spans 16 amino acids. Germline V gene lookup returns CDR1 SGDLS and CDR2 YYNGEE. J lost 2 bases, V lost 4 bases, and 6 bases had no gene match. The CDR3 loop reads CASSTQLAGGPYEQYF. The CDR3 nucleotides read TGTGCCAGCAGCACCCAACTAGCGGGAGGGCCCTACGAGCAGTACTTC. Combining the CDR3 with reference TRBV9 and TRBJ2-7 gives the whole variable domain DSGVTQTPKHLITATGQRVTLRCSPRSGDLSVYWYQQSLDQGLQFLIQYYNGEERAKGNILERFSAQQFPDLHSELNLSSLELGDSALYFCASSTQLAGGPYEQYFGPGTRLTVT.

The DNA of the CDR3 is TGCAGTGCGAAGGGACAAGGTAACATGAACACTGAAGCTTTCTTT. Residues: CSAKGQGNMNTEAFF. V and J are TRBV20-1 and TRBJ1-1; weak D call: TRBD1 (6 bases). The CDR3 runs 15 residues. Germline lookup yields CDR1 DFQATT and CDR2 SNEGSKA (reference sequence). Trimming removed 6 bases at V and 0 bases at J, with 17 bases between.

This clonotype occurred many times. CDR3 protein: CASSQDRGQPKETQYF. CDR3 coding DNA: TGTGCCAGCAGCCAGGACAGGGGACAACCCAAAGAGACCCAGTACTTC. The chain couples TRBV5-6 to TRBJ2-5, with TRBD1 matching 9 bases. This CDR3 is 16 amino acids long. Trimming removed 4 bases from V and 3 bases from J; junction bases left unmatched: 10. Germline V lookup: CDR1 SGHDT, CDR2 YYEEEE. The full variable domain, completed using reference TRBV5-6 and TRBJ2-5, is DAGVTQSPTHLIKTRGQQVTLRCSPKSGHDTVSWYQQALGQGPQFIFQYYEEEERQRGNFPDRFSGHQFPNYSSELNVNALLLGDSALYLCASSQDRGQPKETQYFGPGTRLLVL.

In its sample, this clonotype was seen a few times. This chain uses TRBV19 with TRBJ1-2; TRBD1 matches 8 bases. The V gene's germline CDR1 is LNHDA and CDR2 SQIVND (reference sequence). The CDR3 sequence is 15 residues long. The V segment lost 5 bases and the J segment 5 bases; nucleotides outside the gene matches: 10. The CDR3 bases are TGTGCCAGTAGTTCCATCCAGGGGGCCCGATATGGCTACACCTTC. Protein: CASSSIQGARYGYTF.

This clonotype was seen more than once but under ten times. The chain is built from TRBV9 and TRBJ2-7; TRBD2 agrees at 10 bases. The CDR3 has 14 amino acids. Trimming removed 4 bases from V and 3 bases from J; junction bases left unmatched: 4. CDR1 is SGDLS and CDR2 is YYNGEE in the germline V gene. The CDR3 here is CASSSGRDHYEQYF. The CDR3 nucleotides read TGTGCCAGCAGCAGCGGGAGGGATCACTACGAGCAGTACTTC.

The genes are TRBV29-1 and TRBJ1-1; the match to TRBD1 covers 8 bases. V shed 7 bases and J 5 bases; nucleotides not matched to a gene: 6. The CDR3 length is 12 residues. CDR1 is SQVTM and CDR2 is ANQGSEA in the germline V gene. Here the CDR3 reads CSAHRGTTEAFF. The CDR3 DNA follows: TGCAGCGCCCACAGGGGGACGACTGAAGCTTTCTTT.

The table lists this clonotype with many counts. The V and J genes are TRBV28 and TRBJ2-1, with 10 bases fitting TRBD2. The ends lost 3 bases at V and 4 bases at J; junction bases unmatched: 12. This CDR3 is built from 18 residues. In germline, CDR1 is MDHEN, CDR2 SYDVKM. The CDR3 DNA reads as TGTGCCAGCAGTTTCCCGTACACTAGCGGGGTCCAATACAATGAGCAGTTCTTC. Its protein product is CASSFPYTSGVQYNEQFF.

This clonotype occurred many times. V and J are TRBV5-1 and TRBJ2-2; a weak D match, TRBD2 (6 bases). This CDR3 is 14 amino acids long. V lost 0 bases and J 3 bases, leaving 6 bases between the germline ends. Germline CDR1 is SGHRS and CDR2 is YFSETQ. The CDR3 DNA reads TGCGCCAGCAGCTTGGCGGGGGACACCGGGGAGCTGTTTTTT. This encodes CASSLAGDTGELFF. Using reference TRBV5-1 and TRBJ2-2 for the parts outside the CDR3, the full variable domain is KAGVTQTPRYLIKTRGQQVTLSCSPISGHRSVSWYQQTPGQGLQFLFEYFSETQRNKGNFPGRFSGRQFSNSRSEMNVSTLELGDSALYLCASSLAGDTGELFFGEGSRLTVL.

This chain joins TRBV7-2 and TRBJ2-6; D not certain. With 1 base removed from V and 0 bases from J, the gap between germline ends came to 10 bases. Germline V gene data show CDR1 as SGHTA and CDR2 as FQGNSA. The length of the CDR3 is 17 residues. The CDR3 region is CASSLGFRSSGANVLTF. For the CDR3, the DNA is TGTGCCAGCAGCTTAGGCTTCAGGTCCTCTGGGGCCAACGTCCTGACTTTC.

The gene calls are TRBV27 and TRBJ1-5, with TRBD1 as a possible D gene (6 bases). The CDR3 is made up of 17 amino acids. From germline, CDR1 is MNHEY and CDR2 SMNVEV (reference sequence). V was clipped by 3 bases and J by 0 bases, with 15 bases between them. CDR3 bases: TGTGCCAGCAGTTTTTTTCAGCACAGGGCTAGCAATCAGCCCCAGCATTTT. The encoded protein is CASSFFQHRASNQPQHF.

This clonotype has only a few counts. This chain links TRBV20-1 with TRBJ2-1, with TRBD2 identical over 13 bases. Germline CDR1 is DFQATT and CDR2 is SNEGSKA (reference sequence). Trimming at V came to 6 bases and at J to 4 bases, leaving 12 bases not matched to a gene. CDR3 length: 17 residues. The CDR3 coding sequence is TGCAGTGCCCCACCGGGACTAGCGGGGAGGGGGTACAATGAGCAGTTCTTC. As protein: CSAPPGLAGRGYNEQFF.

The rearrangement links TRBV5-4 to TRBJ2-7; no reliable D call. Germline values: CDR1 SGHNT, CDR2 YYREEE (reference sequence). The CDR3 sequence is 14 residues long. Trimming removed 2 bases at V and 7 bases at J, with 16 bases between. CDR3 bases: TGTGCCAGCAGCTTCATAGGGCAATCGTCTGAGCAGTACTTC. Amino acids: CASSFIGQSSEQYF.

The chain uses TRBV12-3 or TRBV12-4 and TRBJ1-2; D not resolved. The length of the CDR3 is 15 residues. Deletions cut 4 bases from V and 4 bases from J, with 16 bases between. The CDR3 loop reads CASSSFLGGTYGYTF. The CDR3 DNA sequence: TGTGCCAGCAGTTCCTTTTTAGGAGGTACCTATGGCTACACCTTC.

CDR3: CSERTASYGYTF. As DNA, the CDR3 is TGCAGCGAGAGGACAGCAAGCTATGGCTACACCTTC. The rearrangement uses TRBV29-1 and TRBJ1-2, with D perhaps matching TRBD1 (6 bases). V was cut by 7 bases and J by 4 bases, with 13 bases left in between. Germline lookup yields CDR1 SQVTM and CDR2 ANQGSEA. This CDR3 has 12 residues.

The V gene is TRBV3-1, the J gene TRBJ2-5, with 7 bases aligning to TRBD2. The CDR3 runs to 18 residues. Germline CDR1 is LGHDT and CDR2 is YNNKEL (reference sequence). The V segment lost 5 bases and the J segment 1 base; nucleotides outside the gene matches: 16. CDR3 coding DNA: TGTGCCAGCAGCGACAGACCGAGCGGGATAAGTTCCCAAGAGACCCAGTACTTC. Translated, it gives CASSDRPSGISSQETQYF.

There are a few counts of this clonotype. V and J are TRBV5-1 and TRBJ2-1, with 9 bases identical to TRBD1. In germline, CDR1 is SGHRS, CDR2 YFSETQ. Trimming took 1 base from V and 4 from J; bases not matched to a gene: 6. The CDR3 extends over 16 amino acids. CDR3 bases: TGCGCCAGCAGCTTGCAACAGGGGGCGCGATACAATGAGCAGTTCTTC. Protein: CASSLQQGARYNEQFF.